These T cell receptor beta chains were read from a single sample in a study of T cell responses to AZD1222 COVID-19 vaccine. Only in-frame clones appear in the TCRdb table, and some are missing; sequencing was by immunoSEQ multiplex PCR. This table holds under 150,000 clones, nearly 95% found once. The material sequenced was peripheral blood, taken on day 0 of AZD1222 vaccination. The receptors shown here come from an adult in good health. Each CDR3 is given with its conserved first and last residue. D genes are given only for firm matches. Clone size is stated in some rows and not others, as once, few, many or a class when expanded.

D gene: TRBD2
CDR3 length: 19
J gene: TRBJ2-1
clone size: .
V gene: TRBV7-3
CDR3 protein: CASSLSGLAAQTSYNEQFF
CDR3 DNA: TGTGCCAGCAGCTTATCAGGACTAGCGGCCCAAACCTCCTACAATGAGCAGTTCTTC

D gene: .
CDR3 length: 15
J gene: TRBJ1-1
clone size: .
V gene: TRBV10-3
CDR3 protein: CAISESIKGATEAFF
CDR3 DNA: TGTGCCATCAGTGAGTCGATAAAGGGAGCCACTGAAGCTTTCTTT

D gene: .
CDR3 length: 15
J gene: TRBJ2-1
clone size: .
V gene: TRBV6-2/TRBV6-3
CDR3 protein: CASSSLAVSNNEQFF
CDR3 DNA: TGTGCCAGCAGCTCTTTAGCGGTCTCCAACAATGAGCAGTTCTTC

D gene: TRBD2
CDR3 length: 16
J gene: TRBJ2-5
clone size: .
V gene: TRBV19
CDR3 protein: CASKPSGRTGQETQYF
CDR3 DNA: TGTGCCAGTAAGCCTAGCGGGAGAACCGGTCAAGAGACCCAGTACTTC

D gene: .
CDR3 length: 12
J gene: TRBJ1-4
clone size: .
V gene: TRBV5-4
CDR3 protein: CASSQPNEKLFF
CDR3 DNA: TGTGCCAGCAGCCAGCCGAATGAAAAACTGTTTTTT

D gene: .
CDR3 length: 15
J gene: TRBJ2-7
clone size: once
V gene: TRBV4-1
CDR3 protein: CASSQAGTGSYEQYF
CDR3 DNA: TGCGCCAGCAGCCAAGCCGGGACGGGTTCCTACGAGCAGTACTTC

D gene: .
CDR3 length: 14
J gene: TRBJ1-3
clone size: .
V gene: TRBV15
CDR3 protein: CATSRGISGNTIYF
CDR3 DNA: TGTGCCACCAGCAGAGGCATTTCGGGAAACACCATATATTTT

D gene: TRBD2
CDR3 length: 15
J gene: TRBJ2-5
clone size: .
V gene: TRBV7-7
CDR3 protein: CASSSSGGPQETQYF
CDR3 DNA: TGTGCCAGCAGCTCTAGCGGGGGGCCCCAAGAGACCCAGTACTTC

D gene: .
CDR3 length: 13
J gene: TRBJ1-1
clone size: .
V gene: TRBV18
CDR3 protein: CASSPTLDTEAFF
CDR3 DNA: TGTGCCAGCTCACCGACGTTGGACACTGAAGCTTTCTTT

D gene: TRBD1
CDR3 length: 15
J gene: TRBJ2-7
clone size: .
V gene: TRBV10-3
CDR3 protein: CAITSPGTGTYEQYF
CDR3 DNA: TGTGCCATCACCAGTCCCGGGACAGGGACCTACGAGCAGTACTTC

D gene: .
CDR3 length: 15
J gene: TRBJ2-5
clone size: .
V gene: TRBV19
CDR3 protein: CASSRGGTQQETQYF
CDR3 DNA: TGTGCCAGTAGTAGGGGGGGGACACAACAAGAGACCCAGTACTTC

D gene: .
CDR3 length: 13
J gene: TRBJ1-5
clone size: .
V gene: TRBV7-9
CDR3 protein: CASSFGTDQPQHF
CDR3 DNA: TGTGCCAGCAGCTTCGGGACCGATCAGCCCCAGCATTTT

D gene: .
CDR3 length: 14
J gene: TRBJ2-1
clone size: .
V gene: TRBV5-1
CDR3 protein: CASSSRGTYNEQFF
CDR3 DNA: TGCGCCAGCAGCTCGCGCGGCACCTACAATGAGCAGTTCTTC

D gene: .
CDR3 length: 12
J gene: TRBJ2-1
clone size: .
V gene: TRBV12-5
CDR3 protein: CASGFGEAEQFF
CDR3 DNA: TGTGCTAGTGGTTTTGGCGAGGCTGAGCAGTTCTTC

D gene: TRBD1
CDR3 length: 15
J gene: TRBJ2-4
clone size: .
V gene: TRBV18
CDR3 protein: CASSHETGDKNIQYF
CDR3 DNA: TGTGCCAGCTCCCACGAGACAGGGGACAAAAACATTCAGTACTTC

D gene: .
CDR3 length: 17
J gene: TRBJ1-6
clone size: .
V gene: TRBV4-1
CDR3 protein: CASSQEGLAGRDSPLHF
CDR3 DNA: TGCGCCAGCAGCCAAGAGGGATTAGCGGGTCGAGATTCACCCCTCCACTTT

D gene: .
CDR3 length: 14
J gene: TRBJ2-1
clone size: .
V gene: TRBV30
CDR3 protein: CAWRAATRYNEQFF
CDR3 DNA: TGTGCCTGGAGAGCAGCGACTCGCTACAATGAGCAGTTCTTC

D gene: .
CDR3 length: 13
J gene: TRBJ2-7
clone size: .
V gene: TRBV11-1
CDR3 protein: CASSLGADYEQYF
CDR3 DNA: TGTGCCAGCAGCTTAGGGGCAGACTACGAGCAGTACTTC

D gene: .
CDR3 length: 14
J gene: TRBJ1-1
clone size: .
V gene: TRBV29-1
CDR3 protein: CSVEPPDRNTEAFF
CDR3 DNA: TGCAGCGTTGAACCCCCGGACAGGAACACTGAAGCTTTCTTT

D gene: .
CDR3 length: 14
J gene: TRBJ1-1
clone size: .
V gene: TRBV5-1
CDR3 protein: CASSFKQGTTEAFF
CDR3 DNA: TGCGCCAGCAGCTTTAAACAGGGTACAACTGAAGCTTTCTTT

D gene: .
CDR3 length: 11
J gene: TRBJ2-7
clone size: .
V gene: TRBV5-8
CDR3 protein: CASSPSYEQYF
CDR3 DNA: TGTGCCAGCAGCCCCAGCTACGAGCAGTACTTC

D gene: TRBD2
CDR3 length: 18
J gene: TRBJ2-2
clone size: .
V gene: TRBV5-1
CDR3 protein: CASSLASWTSGVPGELFF
CDR3 DNA: TGCGCCAGCAGCTTGGCATCCTGGACTAGCGGCGTTCCTGGGGAGCTGTTTTTT

D gene: TRBD1
CDR3 length: 17
J gene: TRBJ2-6
clone size: few
V gene: TRBV7-8
CDR3 protein: CASSGMGQGSGANVLTF
CDR3 DNA: TGTGCCAGCAGCGGAATGGGACAGGGCTCTGGGGCCAACGTCCTGACTTTC

D gene: .
CDR3 length: 12
J gene: TRBJ2-7
clone size: .
V gene: TRBV3-1/TRBV3-2
CDR3 protein: CASSPQGAEQYF
CDR3 DNA: TGTGCCAGCAGCCCTCAGGGTGCCGAGCAGTACTTC

D gene: .
CDR3 length: 14
J gene: TRBJ1-2
clone size: .
V gene: TRBV7-9
CDR3 protein: CASSQKTTAYGYTF
CDR3 DNA: TGTGCCAGCAGCCAGAAAACGACAGCCTATGGCTACACCTTC

D gene: .
CDR3 length: 14
J gene: TRBJ2-1
clone size: .
V gene: TRBV4-2
CDR3 protein: CASSQEGGFTEQFF
CDR3 DNA: TGTGCCAGCAGCCAAGAAGGGGGGTTTACTGAGCAGTTCTTC

D gene: TRBD1
CDR3 length: 13
J gene: TRBJ2-2
clone size: .
V gene: TRBV11-2
CDR3 protein: CASSQTGTGELFF
CDR3 DNA: TGTGCCAGCAGCCAGACAGGGACCGGGGAGCTGTTTTTT

D gene: .
CDR3 length: 15
J gene: TRBJ1-2
clone size: .
V gene: TRBV5-5
CDR3 protein: CASSARTPGDYGYTF
CDR3 DNA: TGTGCCAGCAGCGCCAGGACTCCTGGAGACTATGGCTACACCTTC

D gene: .
CDR3 length: 20
J gene: TRBJ2-2
clone size: .
V gene: TRBV7-2
CDR3 protein: CASSLAFGQGSAETTGELFF
CDR3 DNA: TGTGCCAGCAGCTTAGCTTTTGGGCAGGGAAGTGCGGAAACCACCGGGGAGCTGTTTTTT

D gene: .
CDR3 length: 13
J gene: TRBJ1-2
clone size: .
V gene: TRBV28
CDR3 protein: CASSRTSWYGYTF
CDR3 DNA: TGTGCCAGCAGCCGTACCTCTTGGTACGGCTACACCTTC

D gene: .
CDR3 length: 12
J gene: TRBJ2-2
clone size: .
V gene: TRBV7-9
CDR3 protein: CASSRDTGELFF
CDR3 DNA: TGTGCCAGCAGCCGAGACACCGGGGAGCTGTTTTTT

D gene: .
CDR3 length: 14
J gene: TRBJ2-4
clone size: .
V gene: TRBV2
CDR3 protein: CASDLGIAKNIQYF
CDR3 DNA: TGTGCCAGCGACTTAGGGATAGCCAAAAACATTCAGTACTTC

D gene: .
CDR3 length: 16
J gene: TRBJ2-5
clone size: .
V gene: TRBV4-1
CDR3 protein: CASSQGRSGLAETQYF
CDR3 DNA: TGCGCCAGCAGCCAAGGAAGGTCAGGGCTAGCGGAGACCCAGTACTTC

D gene: .
CDR3 length: 15
J gene: TRBJ2-2
clone size: .
V gene: TRBV9
CDR3 protein: CASSRGRLNTGELFF
CDR3 DNA: TGTGCCAGCAGCCGGGGACGCCTGAACACCGGGGAGCTGTTTTTT

D gene: TRBD2
CDR3 length: 14
J gene: TRBJ2-3
clone size: .
V gene: TRBV3-1/TRBV3-2
CDR3 protein: CASSPSGWGDTQYF
CDR3 DNA: TGTGCCAGCAGCCCTAGCGGTTGGGGGGATACGCAGTATTTT

D gene: TRBD1
CDR3 length: 14
J gene: TRBJ2-7
clone size: .
V gene: TRBV30
CDR3 protein: CAWSVWDSPYEQYF
CDR3 DNA: TGTGCCTGGAGTGTCTGGGACAGCCCCTACGAGCAGTACTTC

D gene: .
CDR3 length: 16
J gene: TRBJ1-4
clone size: once
V gene: TRBV7-9
CDR3 protein: CASSSLGAYGPEKLFF
CDR3 DNA: TGTGCCAGCAGCTCCCTTGGCGCTTACGGGCCTGAAAAACTGTTTTTT

D gene: .
CDR3 length: 15
J gene: TRBJ2-3
clone size: .
V gene: TRBV9
CDR3 protein: CASSVEGIPFGGQYF
CDR3 DNA: TGTGCCAGCAGCGTAGAAGGGATCCCTTTTGGGGGGCAGTATTTT

D gene: .
CDR3 length: 14
J gene: TRBJ1-3
clone size: .
V gene: TRBV29-1
CDR3 protein: CSVDSGPSGNTIYF
CDR3 DNA: TGCAGCGTGGATTCAGGCCCCTCTGGAAACACCATATATTTT

D gene: .
CDR3 length: 13
J gene: TRBJ2-2
clone size: .
V gene: TRBV29-1
CDR3 protein: CSVDHANTGELFF
CDR3 DNA: TGCAGCGTTGATCATGCGAACACCGGGGAGCTGTTTTTT

D gene: .
CDR3 length: 10
J gene: TRBJ2-7
clone size: .
V gene: TRBV30
CDR3 protein: CAWSGDEQYF
CDR3 DNA: TGTGCCTGGAGTGGCGACGAGCAGTACTTC

D gene: .
CDR3 length: 13
J gene: TRBJ1-1
clone size: .
V gene: TRBV5-5
CDR3 protein: CASAVWGLTEAFF
CDR3 DNA: TGTGCCAGCGCCGTCTGGGGATTGACTGAAGCTTTCTTT